What follows are 5 T cell receptor beta chains derived from one specimen sequenced in a study of long-term antiretroviral therapy in people with HIV. Survey level was the resolution at which the v3.0 immunoSEQ assay ran. Libraries were prepared by immunoSEQ multiplex PCR; TCRdb keeps only in-frame clonotypes and omits some of them. The sample carries approximately 20,000 clones, around four fifths recorded once. The sample in question was unsorted PBMCs, obtained 1.6 years after starting antiretroviral therapy. Receptors were obtained from a man aged 40-50 years with HIV.

The chain uses TRBV2 and TRBJ1-5; D ambiguous. Deletions cut 0 bases from V and 9 bases from J, with 9 bases between. The germline gives CDR1 SNHLY, CDR2 FYNNEI. The CDR3 length is 13 residues. The CDR3 bases are TGTGCCAGCAGTGAAGCGCAAGGTCCGCCCCAGCATTTT. Translation: CASSEAQGPPQHF.

This chain connects TRBV29-1 to TRBJ2-7, with 10 bases that match TRBD1. After removal of 7 bases from V and 3 bases from J, the junction contained 3 bases not matched to a gene. The CDR3 runs 12 residues. Looked up from germline, CDR1 is SQVTM and CDR2 is ANQGSEA. CDR3 nucleotide sequence: TGCAGCGCTGGGGACAGGGGCTACGAGCAGTACTTC. This sequence encodes CSAGDRGYEQYF.

The chain carries TRBV14 and TRBJ2-6, with TRBD1 matching 7 bases. J was trimmed by 1 base and V by 4 bases; bases with no gene match: 4. Germline V lookup: CDR1 SGHDN, CDR2 FVKESK. This CDR3 region has 16 residues. The CDR3 nucleotides read TGTGCCAGCAGCCCTAGCAGGGGGTCTGGGGCCAACGTCCTGACTTTC. Amino acids: CASSPSRGSGANVLTF.

V is TRBV13 and J is TRBJ2-7; tentatively, D is TRBD2 (7 bases). CDR3 length: 16 residues. V gave up 5 bases and J gave up 2 bases, with 19 bases separating them. CDR1 PRHDT and CDR2 FYEKMQ come from the germline V gene (reference sequence). The CDR3: CASSPLGEGGTYEQYF. The CDR3 DNA is TGTGCCAGCAGCCCCCTGGGGGAGGGGGGGACCTACGAGCAGTACTTC.

J is TRBJ2-3 and V is TRBV5-4; D possibly corresponds to TRBD2 (5 bases). Germline CDR1 is SGHNT and CDR2 is YYREEE (reference sequence). The CDR3 loop spans 19 amino acids. Trimming pared 2 bases from V and 2 bases from J, leaving 24 bases between. CDR3 region: CASSFGRGSEPPATDTQYF. Written as DNA, the CDR3 is TGTGCCAGCAGCTTTGGCAGAGGTAGCGAGCCCCCGGCCACAGATACGCAGTATTTT.